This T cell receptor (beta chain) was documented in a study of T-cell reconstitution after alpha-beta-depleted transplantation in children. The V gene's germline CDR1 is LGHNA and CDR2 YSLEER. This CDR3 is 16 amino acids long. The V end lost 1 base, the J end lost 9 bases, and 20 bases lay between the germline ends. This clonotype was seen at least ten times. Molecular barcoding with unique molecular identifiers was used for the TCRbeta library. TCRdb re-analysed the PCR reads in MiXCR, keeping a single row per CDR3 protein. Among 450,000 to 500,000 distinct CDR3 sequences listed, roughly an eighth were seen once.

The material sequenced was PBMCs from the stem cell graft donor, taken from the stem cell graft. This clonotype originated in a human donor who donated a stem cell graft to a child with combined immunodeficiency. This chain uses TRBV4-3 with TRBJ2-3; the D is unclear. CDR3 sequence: CASSQVRNPTPSTQYF. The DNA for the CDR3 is TGCGCCAGCAGCCAAGTACGCAACCCGACTCCATCGACGCAGTATTTT.